Listed below are T cell receptor beta chains from one sample, sequenced in a study of blood T cell repertoires in COVID-19. TCRdb's table, derived via immunoSEQ multiplex PCR, lists solely in-frame clones and lacks some. In the table there are about 440,000 clones, approximately 90% of which are singletons. The sequencing sample was made of PBMCs or T cells enriched from blood (not recorded which). These receptors came from a young woman with acute COVID-19. Each CDR3 is given with its conserved first and last residue. D genes are given only for firm matches. Some rows mark clone size as missing; the rest say once, few, many or name a class of expanded clone.

d_gene	j_gene	v_gene	abundance	CDR3nt	CDR3aa
TRBD1	TRBJ2-7	TRBV2	.	TGTGCCAGCACCGGGACAGGGAACTACGAGCAGTACTTC	CASTGTGNYEQYF
TRBD1	TRBJ1-1	TRBV29-1	.	TGCAGCGTTTTCACAGGGGACACTGAAGCTTTCTTT	CSVFTGDTEAFF
.	TRBJ1-2	TRBV27	.	TGTGCCAGCAGTTCCCCCGCAGGGTCAAGTTTTAGTGGCTACACCTTC	CASSSPAGSSFSGYTF
.	TRBJ1-2	TRBV27	.	TGTGCCAGCAGTTTATCGCGGCGAGACGGCTACACCTTC	CASSLSRRDGYTF
.	TRBJ2-3	TRBV7-8	.	TGTGCCAGCAGCACCCGCGGGCGTAAAAGAGATACGCAGTATTTT	CASSTRGRKRDTQYF
.	TRBJ1-2	TRBV29-1	.	TGCAGCGTTGAAGATCGGACAGAACATGGCTACACCTTC	CSVEDRTEHGYTF
.	TRBJ1-5	TRBV28	.	TGTGCCAGCAGTTCGGGTTCTCAGCCCCAGCATTTT	CASSSGSQPQHF
TRBD1	TRBJ1-2	TRBV12-5	once	TGTGCTAGTGGTCGGGACAGTCGGCCACTTGATGGCTACACCTTC	CASGRDSRPLDGYTF
.	TRBJ2-7	TRBV7-9	.	TGTGCCAGCAGCTTAGTTGCGGGAACTTCATCTTCCTACGAGCAGTACTTC	CASSLVAGTSSSYEQYF
TRBD1	TRBJ1-5	TRBV7-2	.	TGTGCCGGCAGGACAGGGAACAATCAGCCCCAGCATTTT	CAGRTGNNQPQHF
.	TRBJ2-3	TRBV2	.	TGTGCCAGCAATCAGCTAGGCGGCACAGATACGCAGTATTTT	CASNQLGGTDTQYF
TRBD1	TRBJ2-1	TRBV6-4	.	TGTGCCAGCAGTTCACCGGGACAGGGTGTAAATGAGCAGTTCTTC	CASSSPGQGVNEQFF
TRBD2	TRBJ2-1	TRBV7-9	.	TGTGCCAGCAGCTTGAGCGGGGGGCTCCCACCCTACAATGAGCAGTTCTTC	CASSLSGGLPPYNEQFF
TRBD1	TRBJ2-7	TRBV29-1	.	TGCAGCGCCACCGGGACAGGGGTCTACGAGCAGTACTTC	CSATGTGVYEQYF
TRBD2	TRBJ2-1	TRBV13	.	TGTGCCAGCAGCCCTGGGACTAGCTTTTACAATGAGCAGTTCTTC	CASSPGTSFYNEQFF
TRBD2	TRBJ2-7	TRBV7-6	.	TGTGCCAGCAGTTCCAGCGGGGGCTTTTACGAGCAGTACTTC	CASSSSGGFYEQYF
TRBD1	TRBJ1-5	TRBV27	.	TGTGCCAGCAGTTGGGGGACAGGGGCACAGCAGCCCCAGCATTTT	CASSWGTGAQQPQHF
TRBD2	TRBJ2-5	TRBV3-1/TRBV3-2	.	TGTGCCAGCAGCCAAGATCGGCCTAGCGGGGGGGCGATCGGGGAGACCCAGTACTTC	CASSQDRPSGGAIGETQYF
.	TRBJ2-2	TRBV9	once	TGTGCCAGCAGCGTAGCAGGGCAGGCCACCGGGGAGCTGTTTTTT	CASSVAGQATGELFF
.	TRBJ1-1	TRBV5-8	.	TGTGCCAGCAGCCACGAACAGGGTCGAACTGAAGCTTTCTTT	CASSHEQGRTEAFF
.	TRBJ1-2	TRBV29-1	.	TGCAGCGTTGAAGAAGGGGCTTATGGCTACACCTTC	CSVEEGAYGYTF
TRBD1	TRBJ1-2	TRBV6-5	.	TGTGCCAGCAGTTACTATTCGACAGGGAACTATGGCTACACCTTC	CASSYYSTGNYGYTF
.	TRBJ1-1	TRBV18	.	TGTGCCAGCTCACCCACAGGGTCTACTGAAGCTTTCTTT	CASSPTGSTEAFF
.	TRBJ2-1	TRBV4-3	.	TGCGCCAGCAGCCAACAAGAGGCACTTCTCCCGTTCTTC	CASSQQEALLPFF
.	TRBJ1-2	TRBV2	.	TGTGCCAGCAGTGAAAGGGGTAACTATGGCTACACCTTC	CASSERGNYGYTF
.	TRBJ2-2	TRBV18	.	TGTGCCAGCTCACCGACAGTCACTGGCAGGGGTACGGGCACCGGGGAGCTGTTTTTT	CASSPTVTGRGTGTGELFF
TRBD1	TRBJ2-7	TRBV2	.	TGTGCCAGCCTAAGACAGGGCTACGAGCAGTACTTC	CASLRQGYEQYF
.	TRBJ2-7	TRBV15	.	TGTGCCACCAGCAGAGACTCGACAGGGAGGTACGAGCAGTACTTC	CATSRDSTGRYEQYF
.	TRBJ1-6	TRBV10-3	.	TGTGCCATCAGTGAGGCCGGGAGCTCCTATAATTCACCCCTCCACTTT	CAISEAGSSYNSPLHF
.	TRBJ2-5	TRBV7-2	.	TGTGCCAGCAGCTTAGCGCTGAGCAACCAAGAGACCCAGTACTTC	CASSLALSNQETQYF
.	TRBJ2-1	TRBV6-2/TRBV6-3	.	TGTGCCAGCAGTTATGGGCCACACTACAATGAGCAGTTCTTC	CASSYGPHYNEQFF
.	TRBJ2-7	TRBV5-8	.	TGTGCCAGCAGCTTAGACAGAGACTACGAGCAGTACTTC	CASSLDRDYEQYF
.	TRBJ1-5	TRBV28	once	TGTGCCAGCAGTAACCAGGGTTACGGCAATCAGCCCCAGCATTTT	CASSNQGYGNQPQHF
TRBD1	TRBJ1-1	TRBV5-1	few	TGCGCCAGCAGCCTAAGACAGGGGGCAAGCACTGAAGCTTTCTTT	CASSLRQGASTEAFF
TRBD1	TRBJ2-5	TRBV27	.	TGTGCCACTCGAACGGACAGGTTGCGGGAGACCCAGTACTTC	CATRTDRLRETQYF
TRBD1	TRBJ1-5	TRBV6-2/TRBV6-3	.	TGTGCCAGCAGCCCTTACCGGGACAGGGGGTTTCGTCAGCCCCAGCATTTT	CASSPYRDRGFRQPQHF
TRBD1	TRBJ2-7	TRBV27	.	TGTGCCAGCGTAGACGGCGGCAGGGGGCTCGGGGAGCAGTACTTC	CASVDGGRGLGEQYF
.	TRBJ2-3	TRBV7-6	.	TGTGCCAGCAGCCTGGTCGGTACGCAGTATTTT	CASSLVGTQYF
.	TRBJ1-1	TRBV2	.	TGTGCCAGCAGCCGAACAATACAGGCCCCTAACACTGAAGCTTTCTTT	CASSRTIQAPNTEAFF
.	TRBJ1-4	TRBV19	once	TGTGCCAGTAATCTCCTGGGGAGTGAAAAACTGTTTTTT	CASNLLGSEKLFF
.	TRBJ2-3	TRBV4-3	once	TGCGCCAGCAGCCAAGGGGGGGGGACAATTGCAGATACGCAGTATTTT	CASSQGGGTIADTQYF
.	TRBJ1-1	TRBV18	.	TGTGCCAGCTCACCTGCGGGCAACACTGAAGCTTTCTTT	CASSPAGNTEAFF
.	TRBJ2-1	TRBV7-9	.	TGTGCCAGCAGGCCAACTAGAGATGAGCAGTTCTTC	CASRPTRDEQFF
TRBD1	TRBJ1-2	TRBV7-8	.	TGTGCCAGCAAACCAGGGTTGGCAGGGGGCTTTTATGGCTACACCTTC	CASKPGLAGGFYGYTF
.	TRBJ2-5	TRBV28	once	TGTGCCAGCAAGGGGGCGGGAGGAGAGACCCAGTACTTC	CASKGAGGETQYF
.	TRBJ1-4	TRBV7-8	.	TGTGCCAGCAGCTCCCAGGGATCCCTCGGACTGTTTTTT	CASSSQGSLGLFF
TRBD1	TRBJ1-5	TRBV28	.	TGTGCCAGCAGCCCCGGGACAGGGGGTATCGAGCCCCAGCATTTT	CASSPGTGGIEPQHF
.	TRBJ1-1	TRBV11-3	many	TGTGCCAGCAGTAGGGGTCCCAGGGTCCCCCTGAACACTGAAGCTTTCTTT	CASSRGPRVPLNTEAFF
.	TRBJ2-1	TRBV28	.	TGTGCCAGCAGTCCACTCTCACTACCAGTGCAGTTCTTC	CASSPLSLPVQFF
TRBD1	TRBJ1-1	TRBV19	.	TGTGCCAGTACCCAGGGGGCCTACACTGAAGCTTTCTTT	CASTQGAYTEAFF
.	TRBJ1-5	TRBV10-3	once	TGTGCCATCAGAGGGGGTGATCGCAATCAGCCCCAGCATTTT	CAIRGGDRNQPQHF
TRBD1	TRBJ1-5	TRBV5-6	.	TGTGCCAGCAGCTTTCAGGGGGCGAACGTCCAGCCCCAGCATTTT	CASSFQGANVQPQHF
.	TRBJ2-7	TRBV2	once	TGTGCCAGCAGTGAAAGTGTAGCAGGAGCAGGGGAGCAGTACTTC	CASSESVAGAGEQYF
.	TRBJ1-2	TRBV7-8	few	TGTGCCAGCAGCTTGAGGACAGAATGGATAGGCTACACCTTC	CASSLRTEWIGYTF
.	TRBJ1-5	TRBV21-1	.	TGTGCCAGCAGCAATCTAGGGGGCCCGGATCAGCCCCAGCATTTT	CASSNLGGPDQPQHF